This T cell receptor (beta chain) is from a study of blood T cells in healthy people across ages. Study-wide results and limits: Long-lived and aged donors differed, with more naive CD4+ cells and higher diversity in the long-lived.

Those donating, healthy Caucasian individuals from Russia, were aged roughly 6 to 100. Alongside a J-beta primer mix, a sample-barcoded 5' primer served in a second PCR lasting about 6 to 11 cycles. Every cDNA molecule bore a tag from a template-switch adaptor containing 12 random nucleotides. Every sample returned 2.5 million or more CDR3-containing paired-end reads. TCRdb re-analysed the 5' RACE reads in MiXCR, keeping a single row per CDR3 protein. This sample has hundreds of thousands of distinct CDR3 sequences; 40% to 50% occur once, and the top ten carry roughly a fifth. This clonotype was counted at least ten times. Antigen: not known. This CDR3 contains 16 residues. Trimming cost V 3 bases and J 4 bases; bases outside gene matches: 13. Germline loops: CDR1 SGHRS, CDR2 YFSETQ.

This sequence was found in a man aged 55 to 70 in good health. The chain combines TRBV5-1 with TRBJ2-7, with 7 bases matching TRBD1. Input material: blood. CDR3 sequence (DNA): TGCGCCAGCAGCTACGGGACAGCCTCGGCCCATTACGAGCAGTACTTC. This translates into CASSYGTASAHYEQYF.